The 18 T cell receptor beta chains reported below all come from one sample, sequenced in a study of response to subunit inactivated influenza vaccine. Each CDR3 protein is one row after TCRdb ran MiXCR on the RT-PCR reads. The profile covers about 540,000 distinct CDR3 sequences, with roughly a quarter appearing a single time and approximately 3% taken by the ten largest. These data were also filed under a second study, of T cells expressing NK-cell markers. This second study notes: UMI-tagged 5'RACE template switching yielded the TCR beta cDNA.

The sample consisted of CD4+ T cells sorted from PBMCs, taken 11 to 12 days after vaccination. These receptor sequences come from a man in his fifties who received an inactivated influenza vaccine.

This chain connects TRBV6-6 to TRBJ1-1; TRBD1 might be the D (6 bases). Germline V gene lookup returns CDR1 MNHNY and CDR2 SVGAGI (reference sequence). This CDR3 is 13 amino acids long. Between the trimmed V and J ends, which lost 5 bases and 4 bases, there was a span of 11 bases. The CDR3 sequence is CASSLQGSTEAFF. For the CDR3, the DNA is TGTGCCAGCAGTCTCCAGGGGTCCACTGAAGCTTTCTTT.

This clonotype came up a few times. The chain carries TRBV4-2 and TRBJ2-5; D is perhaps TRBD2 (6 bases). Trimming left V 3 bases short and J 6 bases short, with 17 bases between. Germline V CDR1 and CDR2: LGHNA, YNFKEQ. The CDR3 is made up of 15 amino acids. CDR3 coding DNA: TGTGCCAGCAGCCAGGAAGCTAGCGCTGGAAAGACCCAGTACTTC. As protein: CASSQEASAGKTQYF.

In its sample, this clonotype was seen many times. This chain's CDR3 is CASSLGDRNTEAFF. CDR3 in DNA: TGCGCCAGCAGCTTGGGGGACAGGAACACTGAAGCTTTCTTT. The chain employs TRBV5-1 and TRBJ1-1; TRBD1 aligns across 7 bases. Germline V CDR1 and CDR2: SGHRS, YFSETQ. V lost 0 bases and J lost 1; bases outside the gene matches: 0. CDR3 length: 14 amino acids.

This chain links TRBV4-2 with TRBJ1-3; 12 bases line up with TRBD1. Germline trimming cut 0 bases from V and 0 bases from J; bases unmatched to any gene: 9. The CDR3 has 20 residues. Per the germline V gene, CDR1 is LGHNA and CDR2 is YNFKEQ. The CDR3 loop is CASSQDPGTGGQRSGNTIYF. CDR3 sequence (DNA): TGTGCCAGCAGCCAAGATCCGGGGACAGGGGGCCAACGCTCTGGAAACACCATATATTTT.

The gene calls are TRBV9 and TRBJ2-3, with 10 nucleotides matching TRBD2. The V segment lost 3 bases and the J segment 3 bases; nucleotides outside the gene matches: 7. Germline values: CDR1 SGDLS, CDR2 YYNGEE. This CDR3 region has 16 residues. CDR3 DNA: TGTGCCAGCAGCGCTCTAGCGGGAGTCGTGACAGATACGCAGTATTTT. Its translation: CASSALAGVVTDTQYF.

The DNA of the CDR3 is TGCAGTGCTAGAGAACTAGGGGAAGGCACAGATACGCAGTATTTT. Protein product: CSARELGEGTDTQYF. The chain links TRBV20-1 to TRBJ2-3; D is tentatively TRBD1 or TRBD2 (5 bases each). CDR1 is DFQATT and CDR2 is SNEGSKA in the germline V gene (reference sequence). The CDR3 runs 15 residues. V was shortened by 0 bases and J by 1 base, with 11 bases between the two germline ends.

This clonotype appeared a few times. CDR3 coding DNA: TGTGCCAGCCAACTGGGGCCGAGCTCCTACAATGAGCAGTTCTTC. Translation: CASQLGPSSYNEQFF. This chain uses TRBV6-2 or TRBV6-3 with TRBJ2-1; tentatively, D is TRBD1 (5 bases). CDR3 length equals 15 residues. Germline loops: CDR1 MNHEY, CDR2 SVGEGT. Between the trimmed V and J ends, which lost 8 bases and 0 bases, there was a span of 14 bases.

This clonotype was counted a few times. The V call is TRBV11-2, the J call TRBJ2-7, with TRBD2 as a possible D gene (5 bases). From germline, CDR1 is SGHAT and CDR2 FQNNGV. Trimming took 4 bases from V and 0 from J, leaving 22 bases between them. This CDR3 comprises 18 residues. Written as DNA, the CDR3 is TGTGCCAGCAGCTCCTTTAGCGTGCGGGCAGCAAACTCCTACGAGCAGTACTTC. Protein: CASSSFSVRAANSYEQYF.

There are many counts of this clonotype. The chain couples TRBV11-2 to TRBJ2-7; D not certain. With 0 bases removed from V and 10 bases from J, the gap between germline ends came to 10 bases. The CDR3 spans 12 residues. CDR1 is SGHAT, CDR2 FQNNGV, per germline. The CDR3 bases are TGTGCCAGCAGCTTAGATAGAACGATCCAGTACTTC. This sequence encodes CASSLDRTIQYF.

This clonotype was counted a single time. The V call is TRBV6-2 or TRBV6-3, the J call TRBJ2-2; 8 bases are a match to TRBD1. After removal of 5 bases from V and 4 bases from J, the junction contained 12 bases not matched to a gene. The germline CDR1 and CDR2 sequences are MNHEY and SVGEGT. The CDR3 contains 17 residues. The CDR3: CASSNLSTGVFTGELFF. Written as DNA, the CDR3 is TGTGCCAGCAGTAACCTATCGACAGGGGTATTCACCGGGGAGCTGTTTTTT.

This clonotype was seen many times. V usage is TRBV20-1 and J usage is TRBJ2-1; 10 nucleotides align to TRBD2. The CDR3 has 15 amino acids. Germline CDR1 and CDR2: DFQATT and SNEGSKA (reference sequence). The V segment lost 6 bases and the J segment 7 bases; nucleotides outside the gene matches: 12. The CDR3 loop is CSASGVAGGRNEQFF. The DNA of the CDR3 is TGCAGTGCAAGCGGGGTAGCGGGAGGAAGGAATGAGCAGTTCTTC.

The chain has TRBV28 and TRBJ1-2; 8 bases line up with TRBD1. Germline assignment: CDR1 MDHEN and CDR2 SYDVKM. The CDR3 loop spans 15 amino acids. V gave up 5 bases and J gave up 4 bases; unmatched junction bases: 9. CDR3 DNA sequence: TGTGCCAGCAGTCACCCGACAGGGGCTGCCTATGGCTACACCTTC. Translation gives CASSHPTGAAYGYTF.

Here the CDR3 DNA reads TGTGCCAGCAGTGTACTAGCGGGGGGATCGAACACCGGGGAGCTGTTTTTT. It encodes CASSVLAGGSNTGELFF. This rearrangement joins TRBV28 to TRBJ2-2; 12 bases map to TRBD2. The germline V gene encodes CDR1 MDHEN and CDR2 SYDVKM. The CDR3 extends over 17 amino acids. The ends lost 5 bases at V and 0 bases at J; junction bases unmatched: 4. Full variable domain (outside the CDR3, taken from reference TRBV28 and TRBJ2-2): DVKVTQSSRYLVKRTGEKVFLECVQDMDHENMFWYRQDPGLGLRLIYFSYDVKMKEKGDIPEGYSVSREKKERFSLILESASTNQTSMYLCASSVLAGGSNTGELFFGEGSRLTVL.

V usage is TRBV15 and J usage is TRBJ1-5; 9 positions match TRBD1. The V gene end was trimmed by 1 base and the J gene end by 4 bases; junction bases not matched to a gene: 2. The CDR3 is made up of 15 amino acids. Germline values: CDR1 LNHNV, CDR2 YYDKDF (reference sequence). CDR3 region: CATSRVGQGNQPQHF. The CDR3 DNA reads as TGTGCCACCAGCAGAGTTGGACAGGGGAATCAGCCCCAGCATTTT.

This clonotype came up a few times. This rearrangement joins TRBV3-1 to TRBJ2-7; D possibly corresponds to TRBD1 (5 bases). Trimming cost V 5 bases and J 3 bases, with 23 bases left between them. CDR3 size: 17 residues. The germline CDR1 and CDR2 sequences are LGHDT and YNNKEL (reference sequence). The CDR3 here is CASSYDRKLSPLYEQYF. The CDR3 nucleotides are TGTGCCAGCAGCTACGACAGAAAGTTGTCTCCCCTCTACGAGCAGTACTTC.

CDR3 region: CASSAQTGLNTEAFF. The CDR3 nucleotides read TGTGCCAGCAGTGCCCAGACAGGGCTGAACACTGAAGCTTTCTTT. This rearrangement joins TRBV6-1 to TRBJ1-1, with 7 bases aligning to TRBD1. V lost 4 bases to trimming and J lost 0 bases; unmatched junction nucleotides: 5. Germline CDR1 is MNHNS and CDR2 is SASEGT. The CDR3 runs to 15 residues.

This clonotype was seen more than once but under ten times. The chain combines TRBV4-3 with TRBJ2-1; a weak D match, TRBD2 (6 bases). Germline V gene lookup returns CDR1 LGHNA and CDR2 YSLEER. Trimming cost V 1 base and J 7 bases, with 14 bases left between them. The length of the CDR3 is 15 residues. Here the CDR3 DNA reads TGCGCCAGCAGCCAAGCCGGGACTGGGTATAATGAGCAGTTCTTC. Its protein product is CASSQAGTGYNEQFF.

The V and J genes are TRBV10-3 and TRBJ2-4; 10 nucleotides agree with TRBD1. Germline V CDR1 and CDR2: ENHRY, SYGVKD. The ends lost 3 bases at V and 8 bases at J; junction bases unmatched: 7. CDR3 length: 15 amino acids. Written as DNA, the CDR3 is TGTGCCATCAGTGACTCCGGGACAGGGGTAGACATTCAGTACTTC. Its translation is CAISDSGTGVDIQYF.